Listed here are 13 T cell receptor beta chains from one sample, sequenced in a study of low-dose radiotherapy and immunotherapy resistance in tumors. Time point reported: before trial treatment. Alpha- and beta-chain coverage of first-strand cDNA came from TRAV- and TRBV-specific primers. For amplifying TCRs, the PCR ran for approximately 18 cycles with Phusion, which was used together with a constant-region primer and the adapter on the V primers. TCRdb processed the reads anew with MiXCR; each CDR3 protein has one entry. The sample gives over 70,000 distinct CDR3 sequences, around 31% of which show up once; around 10% is in the top ten. The sample in question was PBMCs, obtained before treatment. The source of these receptors is a female donor with ovarian cancer.

At least ten counts were recorded for this clonotype. This chain connects TRBV7-9 to TRBJ2-2; 8 bases align to TRBD2. Trimming removed 3 bases from V and 5 bases from J; junction bases left unmatched: 5. CDR3 length equals 15 residues. Germline V gene data show CDR1 as SEHNR and CDR2 as FQNEAQ (reference sequence). CDR3 in amino acids: CASSFALAGTGELFF. CDR3 nucleotide sequence: TGTGCCAGCAGCTTTGCTCTAGCGGGTACCGGGGAGCTGTTTTTT.

This clonotype was counted many times. The genes are TRBV14 and TRBJ2-6; 8 nucleotides align to TRBD2. Looked up from germline, CDR1 is SGHDN and CDR2 is FVKESK. The V segment lost 0 bases and the J segment 3 bases; nucleotides outside the gene matches: 10. The CDR3 is 19 amino acids. The CDR3 coding sequence is TGTGCCAGCAGCCAAGATACGGTCGGGGGGGCCCGTGGGGCCAACGTCCTGACTTTC. This gives the protein CASSQDTVGGARGANVLTF.

This clonotype has at least ten counts. V gene TRBV9 combines with J gene TRBJ1-1; D not resolved. CDR1 and CDR2 from the germline V gene are SGDLS and YYNGEE. The CDR3 has 14 residues. V was shortened by 3 bases and J by 3 bases, with 12 bases between the two germline ends. CDR3: CASSARVGYTEAFF. The CDR3 DNA reads as TGTGCCAGCAGCGCAAGGGTGGGTTACACTGAAGCTTTCTTT.

This clonotype was observed at least ten times. This rearrangement joins TRBV27 to TRBJ2-7; 13 bases map to TRBD2. The CDR3 is 19 residues long. CDR1 is MNHEY and CDR2 is SMNVEV in the germline V gene (reference sequence). V was pared by 5 bases and J by 3 bases, with 16 bases of the junction left unmatched. The CDR3: CASSLTPGTSGTRVYEQYF. The CDR3 bases are TGTGCCAGCAGTCTCACCCCCGGGACTAGCGGGACCAGGGTCTACGAGCAGTACTTC.

For this clonotype: One base separates it from a far larger clone, so it is likely a read error. CDR3 DNA sequence: TGCGCCAGCAGTCTGGCAACCTACGAGCAGTTCTTC. Protein sequence: CASSLATYEQFF. J is TRBJ2-1 and V is TRBV23-1, with D unclear. TRBV23-1 is reported as an ORF; its role is uncertain. This CDR3 is built from 12 residues. Between the trimmed V and J ends, which lost 4 bases and 10 bases, there was a span of 11 bases.

The chain has TRBV12-3 or TRBV12-4 and TRBJ1-1; D ambiguous. V gave up 3 bases and J gave up 6 bases, with 20 bases separating them. The CDR3 is 16 residues long. DNA of the CDR3: TGTGCCAGCAGTTTGGGGAGGGCTGCGAGGCATGCTGAAGCTTTCTTT. The encoded protein is CASSLGRAARHAEAFF.

This clonotype occurred a few times. The rearrangement uses TRBV27 and TRBJ1-5; tentative D call: TRBD1 (6 bases). V lost 5 bases and J 7 bases, leaving 15 bases between the germline ends. Germline V gene sequence: CDR1 MNHEY, CDR2 SMNVEV (reference sequence). The CDR3 loop spans 14 amino acids. CDR3 amino acids: CASSTTGTRQPQHF. CDR3 nucleotide sequence: TGTGCCAGCAGTACCACAGGGACGCGGCAGCCCCAGCATTTT.

The chain has TRBV6-2 or TRBV6-3 and TRBJ2-5, with 8 positions matching TRBD2. This CDR3 region has 17 residues. Germline V lookup: CDR1 MNHEY, CDR2 SVGEGT. V gave up 0 bases and J gave up 1 base; unmatched junction bases: 7. In DNA form, the CDR3 reads TGTGCCAGCAGTTACTCGGTTCAGCGGGGGAGCCAAGAGACCCAGTACTTC. This sequence encodes CASSYSVQRGSQETQYF.

The chain couples TRBV7-2 to TRBJ1-4; D remains unclear. Germline V gives CDR1 SGHTA, CDR2 FQGNSA. CDR3 size: 15 residues. Trimming stripped 0 bases from V and 0 bases from J, with 5 bases between. The CDR3 nucleotides are TGTGCCAGCAGCTTAGCGCCAACAACTAATGAAAAACTGTTTTTT. Translation: CASSLAPTTNEKLFF.

This clonotype was seen many times. The chain is built from TRBV19 and TRBJ2-7, with TRBD2 identical over 14 bases. This CDR3 contains 13 residues. J was trimmed by 7 bases and V by 8 bases; bases with no gene match: 4. The V gene's germline CDR1 is LNHDA and CDR2 SQIVND (reference sequence). The CDR3 spells CASRGTSGSEQYF. The CDR3 DNA is TGTGCCAGTCGCGGGACTAGCGGGAGTGAGCAGTACTTC.

This clonotype was seen repeatedly, ten times or more. The chain recombines TRBV6-6 with TRBJ1-5; no reliable D call. Germline loops: CDR1 MNHNY, CDR2 SVGAGI (reference sequence). The CDR3 contains 14 residues. The germline V and J ends were trimmed by 1 base and 1 base, with 5 bases remaining between them. CDR3 sequence: CASSYWQSNQPQHF. The CDR3 coding sequence is TGTGCCAGCAGTTACTGGCAGAGCAATCAGCCCCAGCATTTT.

At least ten counts were recorded for this clonotype. This chain links TRBV19 with TRBJ2-1; 14 bases match TRBD2. Losses at the gene ends were 7 bases for V and 7 bases for J; bases not matched to a gene: 12. CDR1 and CDR2 from the germline V gene are LNHDA and SQIVND (reference sequence). The CDR3 consists of 17 residues. This CDR3 reads CASTPRGLAGVSNEQFF. In nucleotides, the CDR3 is TGTGCCAGTACACCTCGGGGACTAGCGGGAGTTTCAAATGAGCAGTTCTTC.

This clonotype was picked up a small number of times. The rearrangement links TRBV20-1 to TRBJ2-3; 8 nucleotides match TRBD1. V lost 1 base to trimming and J lost 5 bases; unmatched junction nucleotides: 14. CDR1 and CDR2 from the germline V gene are DFQATT and SNEGSKA (reference sequence). CDR3 size: 17 residues. CDR3 in amino acids: CSARGQGAGQAKDTQYF. The CDR3 DNA sequence: TGCAGTGCTAGAGGCCAGGGGGCGGGACAGGCAAAAGATACGCAGTATTTT.